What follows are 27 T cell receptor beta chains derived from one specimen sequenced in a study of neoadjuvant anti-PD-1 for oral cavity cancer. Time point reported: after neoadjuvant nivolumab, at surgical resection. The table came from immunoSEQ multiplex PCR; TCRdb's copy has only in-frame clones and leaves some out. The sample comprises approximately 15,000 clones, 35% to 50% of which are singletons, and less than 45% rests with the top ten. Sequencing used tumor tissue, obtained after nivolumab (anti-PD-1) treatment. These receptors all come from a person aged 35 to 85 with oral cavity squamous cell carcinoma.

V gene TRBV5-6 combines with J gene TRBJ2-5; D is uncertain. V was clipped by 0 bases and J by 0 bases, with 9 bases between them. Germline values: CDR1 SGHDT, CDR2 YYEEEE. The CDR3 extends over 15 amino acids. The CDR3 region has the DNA TGTGCCAGCAGCTTGGACCAGCCGTACCAAGAGACCCAGTACTTC. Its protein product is CASSLDQPYQETQYF.

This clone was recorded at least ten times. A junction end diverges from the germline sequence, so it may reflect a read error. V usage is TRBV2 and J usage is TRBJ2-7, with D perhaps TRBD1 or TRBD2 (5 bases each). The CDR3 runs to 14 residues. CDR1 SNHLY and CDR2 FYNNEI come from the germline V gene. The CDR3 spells CASSREGTSNEQYF. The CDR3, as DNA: TGTGCCAGCAGTCGAGAGGGGACCTCCAACGAGCAGTACTTC.

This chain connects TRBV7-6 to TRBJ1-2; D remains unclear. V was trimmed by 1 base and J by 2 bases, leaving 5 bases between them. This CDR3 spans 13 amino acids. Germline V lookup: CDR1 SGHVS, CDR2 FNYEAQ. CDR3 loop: CASSLGGNYGYTF. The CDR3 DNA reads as TGTGCCAGCAGCTTAGGGGGAAACTATGGCTACACCTTC.

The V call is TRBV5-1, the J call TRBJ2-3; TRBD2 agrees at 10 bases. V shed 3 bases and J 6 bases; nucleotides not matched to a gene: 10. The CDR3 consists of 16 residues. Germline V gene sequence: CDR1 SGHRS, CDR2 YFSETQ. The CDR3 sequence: CASSSRSGGAWDTQYF. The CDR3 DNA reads TGCGCCAGCAGCTCACGGAGCGGGGGGGCTTGGGATACGCAGTATTTT.

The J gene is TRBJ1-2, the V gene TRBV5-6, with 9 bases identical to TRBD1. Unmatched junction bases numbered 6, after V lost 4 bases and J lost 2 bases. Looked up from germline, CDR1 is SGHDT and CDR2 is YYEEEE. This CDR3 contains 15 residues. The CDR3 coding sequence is TGTGCCAGCAGCCTAGGGACAGGGCAAAACTATGGCTACACCTTC. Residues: CASSLGTGQNYGYTF. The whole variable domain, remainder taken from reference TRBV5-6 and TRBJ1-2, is DAGVTQSPTHLIKTRGQQVTLRCSPKSGHDTVSWYQQALGQGPQFIFQYYEEEERQRGNFPDRFSGHQFPNYSSELNVNALLLGDSALYLCASSLGTGQNYGYTFGSGTRLTVV.

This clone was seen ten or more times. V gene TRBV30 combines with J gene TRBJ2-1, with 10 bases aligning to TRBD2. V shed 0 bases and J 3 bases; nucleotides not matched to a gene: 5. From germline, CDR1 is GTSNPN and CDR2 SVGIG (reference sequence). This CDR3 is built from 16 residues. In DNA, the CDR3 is TGTGCCTGGAGTGTACCGGCTAGCGGGGGCTACAATGAGCAGTTCTTC. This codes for CAWSVPASGGYNEQFF.

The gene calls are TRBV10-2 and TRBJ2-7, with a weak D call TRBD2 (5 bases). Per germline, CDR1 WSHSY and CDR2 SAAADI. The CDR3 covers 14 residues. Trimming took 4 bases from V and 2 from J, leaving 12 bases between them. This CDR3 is CASSVSGETYEQYF. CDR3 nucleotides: TGCGCCAGCAGTGTAAGCGGAGAGACCTACGAGCAGTACTTC.

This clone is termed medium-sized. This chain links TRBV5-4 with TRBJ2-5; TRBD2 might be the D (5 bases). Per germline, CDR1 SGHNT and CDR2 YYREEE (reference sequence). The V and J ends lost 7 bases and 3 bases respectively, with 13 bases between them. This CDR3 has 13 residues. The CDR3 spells CASARLAEETQYF. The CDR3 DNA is TGTGCCAGCGCCCGGCTAGCCGAAGAGACCCAGTACTTC.

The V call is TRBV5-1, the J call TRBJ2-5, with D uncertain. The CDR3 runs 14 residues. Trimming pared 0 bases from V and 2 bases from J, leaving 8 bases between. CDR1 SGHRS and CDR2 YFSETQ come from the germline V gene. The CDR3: CASSLARTQETQYF. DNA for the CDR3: TGCGCCAGCAGCTTGGCCAGGACGCAAGAGACCCAGTACTTC.

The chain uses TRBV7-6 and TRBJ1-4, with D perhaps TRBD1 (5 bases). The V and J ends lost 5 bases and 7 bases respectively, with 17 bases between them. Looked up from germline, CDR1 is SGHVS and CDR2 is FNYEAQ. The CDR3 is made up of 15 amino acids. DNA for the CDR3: TGTGCCAGCAGCCTGGAGGGTCAGGGTGGTGAAAAACTGTTTTTT. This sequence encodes CASSLEGQGGEKLFF.

CDR3 sequence: CAWSVTGGLETQYF. DNA for the CDR3: TGTGCCTGGAGTGTTACGGGGGGGCTAGAGACCCAGTACTTC. This sequence joins TRBV30 and TRBJ2-5; TRBD2 aligns across 8 bases. Germline CDR1 is GTSNPN and CDR2 is SVGIG (reference sequence). The CDR3 sequence is 14 residues long. Unmatched junction bases numbered 4, after V lost 0 bases and J lost 4 bases.

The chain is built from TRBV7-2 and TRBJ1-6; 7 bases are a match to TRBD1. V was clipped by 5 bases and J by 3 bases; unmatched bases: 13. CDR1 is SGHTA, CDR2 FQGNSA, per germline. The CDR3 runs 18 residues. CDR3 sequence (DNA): TGTGCCAGCAGCCTAAACCCGGGACAGCCTCTCTATAATTCACCCCTCCACTTT. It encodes CASSLNPGQPLYNSPLHF.

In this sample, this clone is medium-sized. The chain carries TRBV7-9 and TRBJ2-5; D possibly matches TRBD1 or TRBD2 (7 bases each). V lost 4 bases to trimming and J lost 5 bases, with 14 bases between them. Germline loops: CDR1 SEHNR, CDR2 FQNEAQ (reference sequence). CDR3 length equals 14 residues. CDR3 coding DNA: TGTGCCAGCAGCTGGGGGACAGCGGGGGAGACCCAGTACTTC. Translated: CASSWGTAGETQYF.

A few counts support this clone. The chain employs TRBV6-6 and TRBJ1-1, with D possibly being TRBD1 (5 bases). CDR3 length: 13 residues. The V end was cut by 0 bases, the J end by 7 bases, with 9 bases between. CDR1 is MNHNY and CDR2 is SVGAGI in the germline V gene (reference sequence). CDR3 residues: CASSYSGEDEAFF. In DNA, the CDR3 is TGTGCCAGCAGTTACTCGGGGGAAGATGAAGCTTTCTTT.

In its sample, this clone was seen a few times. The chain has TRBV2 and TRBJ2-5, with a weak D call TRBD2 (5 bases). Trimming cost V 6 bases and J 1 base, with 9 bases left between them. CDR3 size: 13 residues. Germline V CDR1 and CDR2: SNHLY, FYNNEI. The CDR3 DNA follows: TGTGCCAGCAGGGGAGCCTTCCAAGAGACCCAGTACTTC. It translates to CASRGAFQETQYF.

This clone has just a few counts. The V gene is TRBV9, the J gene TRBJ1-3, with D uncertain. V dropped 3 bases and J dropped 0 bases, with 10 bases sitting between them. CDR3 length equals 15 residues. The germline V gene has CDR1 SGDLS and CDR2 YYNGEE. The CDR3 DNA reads TGTGCCAGCAGCGCCCACCCCAGCTCTGGAAACACCATATATTTT. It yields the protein CASSAHPSSGNTIYF.

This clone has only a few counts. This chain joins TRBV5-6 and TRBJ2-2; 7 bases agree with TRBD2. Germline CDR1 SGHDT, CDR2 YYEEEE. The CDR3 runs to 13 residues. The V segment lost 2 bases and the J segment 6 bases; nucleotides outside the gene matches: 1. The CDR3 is CASSFGLAGELFF. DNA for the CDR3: TGTGCCAGCAGCTTCGGACTAGCCGGGGAGCTGTTTTTT.

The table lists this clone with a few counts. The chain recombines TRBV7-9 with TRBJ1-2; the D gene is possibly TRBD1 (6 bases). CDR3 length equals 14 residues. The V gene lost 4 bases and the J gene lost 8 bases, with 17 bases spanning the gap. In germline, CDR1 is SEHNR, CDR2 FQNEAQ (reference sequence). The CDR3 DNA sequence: TGTGCCAGCAGCTCAGCAATCCAGGGGAGAGGCTACACCTTC. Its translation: CASSSAIQGRGYTF.

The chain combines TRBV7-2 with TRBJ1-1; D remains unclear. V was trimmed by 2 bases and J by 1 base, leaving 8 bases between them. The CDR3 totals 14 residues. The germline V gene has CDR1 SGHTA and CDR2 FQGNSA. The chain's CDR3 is CASSLRQTNTEAFF. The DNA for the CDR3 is TGTGCCAGCAGCTTACGGCAGACGAACACTGAAGCTTTCTTT. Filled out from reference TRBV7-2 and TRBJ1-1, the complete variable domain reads GAGVSQSPSNKVTEKGKDVELRCDPISGHTALYWYRQSLGQGLEFLIYFQGNSAPDKSGLPSDRFSAERTGGSVSTLTIQRTQQEDSAVYLCASSLRQTNTEAFFGQGTRLTVV.

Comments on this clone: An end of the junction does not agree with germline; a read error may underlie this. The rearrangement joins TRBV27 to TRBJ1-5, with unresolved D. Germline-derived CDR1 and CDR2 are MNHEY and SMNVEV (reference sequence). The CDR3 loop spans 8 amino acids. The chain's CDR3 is CLQRPQHF. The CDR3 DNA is TGCCTCCAGCGGCCCCAGCATTTT.

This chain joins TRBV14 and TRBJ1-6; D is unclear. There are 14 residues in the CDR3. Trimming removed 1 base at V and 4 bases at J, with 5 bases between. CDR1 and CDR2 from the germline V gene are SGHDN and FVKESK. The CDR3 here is CASSQGGYNSPLHF. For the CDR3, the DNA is TGTGCCAGCAGCCAAGGCGGTTATAATTCACCCCTCCACTTT.

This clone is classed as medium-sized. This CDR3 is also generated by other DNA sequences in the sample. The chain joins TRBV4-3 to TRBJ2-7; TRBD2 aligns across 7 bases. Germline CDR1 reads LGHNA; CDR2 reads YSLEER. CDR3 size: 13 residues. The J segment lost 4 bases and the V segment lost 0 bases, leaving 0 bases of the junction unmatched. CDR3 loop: CASSQDGGYEQYF. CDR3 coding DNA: TGCGCCAGCAGCCAAGACGGGGGGTACGAGCAGTACTTC.

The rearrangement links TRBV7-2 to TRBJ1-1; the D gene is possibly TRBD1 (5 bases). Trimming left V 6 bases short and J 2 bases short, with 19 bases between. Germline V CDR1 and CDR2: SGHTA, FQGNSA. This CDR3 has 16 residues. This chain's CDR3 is CASSHTGHGLNTEAFF. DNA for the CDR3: TGTGCCAGCAGTCATACGGGGCATGGCCTAAACACTGAAGCTTTCTTT.

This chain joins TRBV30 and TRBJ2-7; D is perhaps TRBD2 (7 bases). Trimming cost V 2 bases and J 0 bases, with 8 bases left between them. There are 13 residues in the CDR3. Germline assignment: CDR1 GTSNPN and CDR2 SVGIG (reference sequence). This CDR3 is CAWSRGASYEQYF. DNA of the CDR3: TGTGCCTGGAGTCGGGGGGCCTCCTACGAGCAGTACTTC. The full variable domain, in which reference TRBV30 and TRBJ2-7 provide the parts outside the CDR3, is SQTIHQWPATLVQPVGSPLSLECTVEGTSNPNLYWYRQAAGRGLQLLFYSVGIGQISSEVPQNLSASRPQDRQFILSSKKLLLSDSGFYLCAWSRGASYEQYFGPGTRLTVT.

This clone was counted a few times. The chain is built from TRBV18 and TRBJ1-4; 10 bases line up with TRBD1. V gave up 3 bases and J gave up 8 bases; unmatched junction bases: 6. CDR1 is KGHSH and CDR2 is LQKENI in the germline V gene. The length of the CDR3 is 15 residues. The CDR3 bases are TGTGCCAGCTCACCGTCCGGGACAGGGGACGAAAAACTGTTTTTT. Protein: CASSPSGTGDEKLFF.

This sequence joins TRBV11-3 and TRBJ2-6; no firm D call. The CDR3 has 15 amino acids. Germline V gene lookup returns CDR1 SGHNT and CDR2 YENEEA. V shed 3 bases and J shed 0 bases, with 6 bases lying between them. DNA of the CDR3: TGTGCCAGCAGCTTGGGCCACTCTGGGGCCAACGTCCTGACTTTC. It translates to CASSLGHSGANVLTF.

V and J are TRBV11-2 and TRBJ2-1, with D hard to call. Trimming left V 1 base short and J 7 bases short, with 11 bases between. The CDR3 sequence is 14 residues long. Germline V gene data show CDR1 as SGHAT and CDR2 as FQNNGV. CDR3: CASSLAGRTNEQFF. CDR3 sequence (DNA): TGTGCCAGCAGCTTAGCGGGTCGAACGAATGAGCAGTTCTTC.